This is a list of T cell receptor beta chains from one sample in a study of blood T cell repertoires in COVID-19. Generated by immunoSEQ multiplex PCR, the TCRdb table keeps only in-frame clones and is missing some. The sample lists more than 70,000 clones, around 90% occurring once. Material for sequencing was peripheral blood. These receptors originate from a woman aged 50 to 60 in a cohort sampled during active COVID-19. Each CDR3 is given with its conserved first and last residue. A D gene is named only where the DNA matches it firmly. Not every row has a clone size; where given, it reads once, few, many or a size class.

>.|TRBJ1-1|TRBD1|TRBV13
CASSPRQRGLSTEAFF
TGTGCCAGCAGCCCCCGGCAGAGGGGGCTCAGTACTGAAGCTTTCTTT
>.|TRBJ2-5|TRBD1|TRBV5-1
CASSPKGQGSGETQYF
TGCGCCAGCAGCCCGAAGGGACAGGGCTCCGGGGAGACCCAGTACTTC
>.|TRBJ2-3|.|TRBV5-1
CASSSAAVTDTQYF
TGCGCCAGCAGCTCGGCGGCGGTGACAGATACGCAGTATTTT
>once|TRBJ2-1|TRBD2|TRBV5-1
CASSLRGGSSYNEQFF
TGCGCCAGCAGCTTGAGAGGCGGGAGCTCCTACAATGAGCAGTTCTTC
>.|TRBJ2-7|TRBD2|TRBV29-1
CSVGTTYEQYF
TGCAGCGTCGGGACTACCTACGAGCAGTACTTC
>.|TRBJ1-1|.|TRBV6-5
CASSYDRFSRTEAFF
TGTGCCAGCAGTTACGATAGGTTTTCGCGGACTGAAGCTTTCTTT
>.|TRBJ1-5|.|TRBV3-1/TRBV3-2
CASSLGGNSNQPQHF
TGTGCCAGCAGCCTTGGGGGGAATAGCAATCAGCCCCAGCATTTT
>.|TRBJ1-2|.|TRBV28
CASLEGRVAYGYTF
TGTGCCAGCCTCGAAGGCAGGGTGGCCTATGGCTACACCTTC
>.|TRBJ2-1|TRBD2|TRBV4-1
CASSQETSGRARNEQFF
TGCGCCAGCAGCCAAGAAACTAGCGGGAGGGCCCGAAATGAGCAGTTCTTC
>.|TRBJ1-6|.|TRBV5-4
CASSLAGQGPRALHF
TGTGCCAGCAGCTTGGCCGGGCAGGGTCCCCGAGCCCTCCACTTT